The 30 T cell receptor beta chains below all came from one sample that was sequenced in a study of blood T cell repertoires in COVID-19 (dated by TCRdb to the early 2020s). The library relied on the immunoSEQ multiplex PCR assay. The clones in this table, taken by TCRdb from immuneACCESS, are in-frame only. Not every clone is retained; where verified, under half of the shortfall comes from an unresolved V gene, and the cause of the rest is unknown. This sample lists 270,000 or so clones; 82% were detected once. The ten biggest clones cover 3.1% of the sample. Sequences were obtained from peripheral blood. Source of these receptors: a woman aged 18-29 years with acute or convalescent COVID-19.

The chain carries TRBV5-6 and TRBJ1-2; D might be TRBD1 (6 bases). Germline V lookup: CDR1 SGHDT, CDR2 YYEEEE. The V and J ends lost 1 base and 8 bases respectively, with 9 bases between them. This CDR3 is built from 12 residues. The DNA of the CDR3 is TGTGCCAGCAGCTTGACAGGGAGAGGCTACACCTTC. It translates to CASSLTGRGYTF.

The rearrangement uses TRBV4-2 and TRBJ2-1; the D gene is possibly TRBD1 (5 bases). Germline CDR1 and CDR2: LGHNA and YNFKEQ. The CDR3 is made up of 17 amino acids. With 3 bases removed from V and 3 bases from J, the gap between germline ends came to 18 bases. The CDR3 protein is CASSHHSRVSFYNEQFF. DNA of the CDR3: TGTGCCAGCAGCCATCACTCCAGGGTCTCCTTCTACAATGAGCAGTTCTTC.

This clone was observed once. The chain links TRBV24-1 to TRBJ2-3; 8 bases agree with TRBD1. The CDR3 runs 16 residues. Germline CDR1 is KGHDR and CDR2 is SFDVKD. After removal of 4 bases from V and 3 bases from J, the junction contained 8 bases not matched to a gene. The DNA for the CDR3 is TGTGCCACCAGTGAGACAGGGAGGACAGGGACAGATACGCAGTATTTT. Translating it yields CATSETGRTGTDTQYF.

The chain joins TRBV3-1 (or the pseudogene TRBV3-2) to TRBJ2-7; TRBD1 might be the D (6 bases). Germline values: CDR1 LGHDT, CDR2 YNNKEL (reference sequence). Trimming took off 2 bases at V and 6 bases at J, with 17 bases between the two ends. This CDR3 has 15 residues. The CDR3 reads CASSQTGLPRGEQYF. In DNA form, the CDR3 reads TGTGCCAGCAGCCAAACAGGGTTACCACGCGGCGAGCAGTACTTC.

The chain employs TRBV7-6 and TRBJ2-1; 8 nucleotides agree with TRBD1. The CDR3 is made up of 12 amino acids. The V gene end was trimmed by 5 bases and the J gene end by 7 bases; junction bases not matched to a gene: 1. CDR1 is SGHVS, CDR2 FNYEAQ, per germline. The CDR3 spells CASSQGANEQFF. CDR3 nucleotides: TGTGCCAGCAGCCAGGGGGCTAATGAGCAGTTCTTC. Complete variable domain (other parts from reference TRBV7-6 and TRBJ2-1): GAGVSQSPRYKVTKRGQDVALRCDPISGHVSLYWYRQALGQGPEFLTYFNYEAQQDKSGLPNDRFSAERPEGSISTLTIQRTEQRDSAMYRCASSQGANEQFFGPGTRLTVL.

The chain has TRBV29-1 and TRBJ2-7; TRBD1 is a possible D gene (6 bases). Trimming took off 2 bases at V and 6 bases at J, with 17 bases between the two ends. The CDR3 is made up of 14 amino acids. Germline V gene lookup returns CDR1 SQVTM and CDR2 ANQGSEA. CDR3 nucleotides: TGCAGCGTTGAACTACAGGGCTTGGAGCTCGAGCAGTACTTC. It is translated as CSVELQGLELEQYF.

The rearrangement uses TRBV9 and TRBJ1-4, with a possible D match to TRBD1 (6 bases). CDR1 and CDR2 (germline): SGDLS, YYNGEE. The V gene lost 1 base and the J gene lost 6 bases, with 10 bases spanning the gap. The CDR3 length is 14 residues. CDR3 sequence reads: CASSVRGFDEKLFF. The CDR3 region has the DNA TGTGCCAGCAGCGTAAGGGGGTTTGATGAAAAACTGTTTTTT. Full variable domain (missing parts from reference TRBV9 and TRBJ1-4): DSGVTQTPKHLITATGQRVTLRCSPRSGDLSVYWYQQSLDQGLQFLIQYYNGEERAKGNILERFSAQQFPDLHSELNLSSLELGDSALYFCASSVRGFDEKLFFGSGTQLSVL.

In nucleotides, the CDR3 is TGTGCCAGCTCACCTGGGACAGGCACTGAAGCTTTCTTT. Amino acid sequence: CASSPGTGTEAFF. This sequence joins TRBV18 and TRBJ1-1; 8 bases fit TRBD1. The length of the CDR3 is 13 residues. The junction had 1 base not matched to a gene; V was cut back by 3 bases and J by 4 bases. CDR1 and CDR2 (germline): KGHSH, LQKENI.

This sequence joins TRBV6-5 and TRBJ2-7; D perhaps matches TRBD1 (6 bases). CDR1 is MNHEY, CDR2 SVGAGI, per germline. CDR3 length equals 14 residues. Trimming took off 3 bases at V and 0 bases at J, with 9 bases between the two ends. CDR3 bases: TGTGCCAGCAGTTATAAGGGGGTCTCCTACGAGCAGTACTTC. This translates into CASSYKGVSYEQYF.

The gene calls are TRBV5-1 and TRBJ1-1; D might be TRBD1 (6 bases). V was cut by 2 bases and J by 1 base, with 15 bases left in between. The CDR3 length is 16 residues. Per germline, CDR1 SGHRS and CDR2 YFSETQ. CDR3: CASSLSQGTQNTEAFF. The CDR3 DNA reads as TGCGCCAGCAGCTTATCACAGGGAACCCAGAACACTGAAGCTTTCTTT.

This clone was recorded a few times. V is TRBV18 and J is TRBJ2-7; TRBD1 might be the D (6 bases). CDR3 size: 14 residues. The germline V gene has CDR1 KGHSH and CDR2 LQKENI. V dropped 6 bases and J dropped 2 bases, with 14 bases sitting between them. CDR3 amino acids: CASSDLTGPYEQYF. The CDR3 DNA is TGTGCCAGCTCCGACTTGACAGGCCCCTACGAGCAGTACTTC.

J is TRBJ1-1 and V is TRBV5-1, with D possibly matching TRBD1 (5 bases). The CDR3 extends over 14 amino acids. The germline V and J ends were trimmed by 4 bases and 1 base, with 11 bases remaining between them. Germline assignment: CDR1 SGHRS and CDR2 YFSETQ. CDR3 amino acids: CASSEGTSNTEAFF. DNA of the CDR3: TGCGCCAGCAGCGAAGGGACTTCGAACACTGAAGCTTTCTTT.

The CDR3 DNA reads as TGTGCCAGCTCAGGCCGGACAGGCTATGATGGCTACACCTTC. Protein product: CASSGRTGYDGYTF. V gene TRBV18 combines with J gene TRBJ1-2, with TRBD1 identical over 7 bases. CDR1 and CDR2 (germline): KGHSH, LQKENI. The CDR3 spans 14 residues. V lost 5 bases to trimming and J lost 6 bases; unmatched junction nucleotides: 9. The complete variable domain, with remaining parts taken from reference TRBV18 and TRBJ1-2, reads NAGVMQNPRHLVRRRGQEARLRCSPMKGHSHVYWYRQLPEEGLKFMVYLQKENIIDESGMPKERFSAEFPKEGPSILRIQQVVRGDSAAYFCASSGRTGYDGYTFGSGTRLTVV.

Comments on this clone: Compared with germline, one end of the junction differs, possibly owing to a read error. In DNA form, the CDR3 reads TGTGCCAGCAGCTTAGAAGGACTACCCATTGGTGACTTC. It yields the protein CASSLEGLPIGDF. The V gene is TRBV11-2, the J gene TRBJ2-7; D possibly corresponds to TRBD2 (6 bases). This CDR3 is built from 13 residues. Per germline, CDR1 SGHAT and CDR2 FQNNGV.

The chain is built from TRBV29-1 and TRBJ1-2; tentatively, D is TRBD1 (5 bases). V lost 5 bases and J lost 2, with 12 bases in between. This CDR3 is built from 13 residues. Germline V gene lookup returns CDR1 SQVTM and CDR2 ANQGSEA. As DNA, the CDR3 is TGCAGCGTTACAGGTGTCGGGAACTATGGCTACACCTTC. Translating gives CSVTGVGNYGYTF.

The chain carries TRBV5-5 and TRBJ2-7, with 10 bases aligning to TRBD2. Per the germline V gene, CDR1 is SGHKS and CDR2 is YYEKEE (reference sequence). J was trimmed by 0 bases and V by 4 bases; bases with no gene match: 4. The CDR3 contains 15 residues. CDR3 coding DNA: TGTGCCAGCAGCCAGGGACTAGCGAGCTCCTACGAGCAGTACTTC. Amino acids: CASSQGLASSYEQYF. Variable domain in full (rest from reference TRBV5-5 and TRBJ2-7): DAGVTQSPTHLIKTRGQQVTLRCSPISGHKSVSWYQQVLGQGPQFIFQYYEKEERGRGNFPDRFSARQFPNYSSELNVNALLLGDSALYLCASSQGLASSYEQYFGPGTRLTVT.

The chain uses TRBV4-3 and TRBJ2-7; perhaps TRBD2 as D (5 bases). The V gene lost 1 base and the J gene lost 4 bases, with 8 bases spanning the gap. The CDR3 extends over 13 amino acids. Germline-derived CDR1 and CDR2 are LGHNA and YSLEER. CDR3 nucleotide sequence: TGCGCCAGCAGCCAAGTTCGGGGATACGAGCAGTACTTC. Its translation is CASSQVRGYEQYF.

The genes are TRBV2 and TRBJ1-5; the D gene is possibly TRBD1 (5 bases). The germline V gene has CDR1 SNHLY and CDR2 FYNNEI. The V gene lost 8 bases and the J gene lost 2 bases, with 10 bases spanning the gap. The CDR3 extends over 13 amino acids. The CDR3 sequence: CASQGSGNQPQHF. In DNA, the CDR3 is TGTGCCAGCCAGGGTAGTGGCAATCAGCCCCAGCATTTT.

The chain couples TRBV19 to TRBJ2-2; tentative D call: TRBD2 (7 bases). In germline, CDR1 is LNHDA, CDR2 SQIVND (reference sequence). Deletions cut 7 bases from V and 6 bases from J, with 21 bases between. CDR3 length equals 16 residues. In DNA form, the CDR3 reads TGTGCCAGTACCCCGAGGGGGGGAGGGCCCGCCGGGGAGCTGTTTTTT. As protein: CASTPRGGGPAGELFF.

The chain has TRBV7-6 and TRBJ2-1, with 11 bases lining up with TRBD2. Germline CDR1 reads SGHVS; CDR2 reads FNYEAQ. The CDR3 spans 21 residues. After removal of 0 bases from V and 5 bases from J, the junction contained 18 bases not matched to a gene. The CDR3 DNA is TGTGCCAGCAGCTTAGCGCCTTGGAATCCCCTAGCGGGAGGAAGGGACAATGAGCAGTTCTTC. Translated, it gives CASSLAPWNPLAGGRDNEQFF.

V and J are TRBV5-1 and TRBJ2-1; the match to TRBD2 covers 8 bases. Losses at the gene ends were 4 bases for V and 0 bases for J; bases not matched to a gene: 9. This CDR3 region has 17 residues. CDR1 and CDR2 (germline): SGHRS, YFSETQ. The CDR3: CASSAVTGTSSYNEQFF. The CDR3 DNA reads TGCGCCAGCAGCGCAGTGACCGGGACTAGCTCCTACAATGAGCAGTTCTTC.

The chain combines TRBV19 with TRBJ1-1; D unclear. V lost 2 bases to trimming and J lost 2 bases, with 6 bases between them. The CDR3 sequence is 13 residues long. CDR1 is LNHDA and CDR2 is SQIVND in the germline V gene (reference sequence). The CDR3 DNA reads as TGTGCCAGTAGTATAAGAGTCAACACTGAAGCTTTCTTT. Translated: CASSIRVNTEAFF.

The CDR3 loop is CASSLGGPGGYNEQFF. CDR3 DNA sequence: TGCGCCAGCAGCTTGGGAGGTCCCGGAGGCTACAATGAGCAGTTCTTC. The chain joins TRBV5-1 to TRBJ2-1, with D maybe TRBD2 (5 bases). Deletions cut 0 bases from V and 3 bases from J, with 13 bases between. The CDR3 is made up of 16 amino acids. Germline V gene data show CDR1 as SGHRS and CDR2 as YFSETQ.

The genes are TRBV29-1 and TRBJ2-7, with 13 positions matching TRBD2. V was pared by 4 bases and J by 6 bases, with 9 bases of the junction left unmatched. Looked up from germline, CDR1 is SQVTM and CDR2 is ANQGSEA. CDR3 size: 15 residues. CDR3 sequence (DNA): TGCAGCGTTGGGACTAGCGGGAGTTTGAGGGGCGAGCAGTACTTC. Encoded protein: CSVGTSGSLRGEQYF.

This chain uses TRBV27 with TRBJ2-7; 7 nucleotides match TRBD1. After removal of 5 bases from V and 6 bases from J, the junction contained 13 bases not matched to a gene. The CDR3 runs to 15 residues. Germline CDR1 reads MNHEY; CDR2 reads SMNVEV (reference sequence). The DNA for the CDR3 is TGTGCCAGCAGTCGCAGCAGCGACAGGGCGGGCGAGCAGTACTTC. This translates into CASSRSSDRAGEQYF.

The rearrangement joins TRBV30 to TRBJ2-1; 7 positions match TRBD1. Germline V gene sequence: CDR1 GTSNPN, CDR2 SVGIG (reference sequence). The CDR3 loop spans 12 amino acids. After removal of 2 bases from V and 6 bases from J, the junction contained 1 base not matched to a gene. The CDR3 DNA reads TGTGCCTGGAGTCCAGGGGGCAATGAGCAGTTCTTC. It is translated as CAWSPGGNEQFF.

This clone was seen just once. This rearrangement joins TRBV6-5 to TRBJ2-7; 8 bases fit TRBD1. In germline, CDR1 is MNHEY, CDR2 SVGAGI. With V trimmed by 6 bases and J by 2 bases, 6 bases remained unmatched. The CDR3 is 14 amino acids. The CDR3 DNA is TGTGCCAGCAGCTGGGGACAGGATGCCTACGAGCAGTACTTC. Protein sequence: CASSWGQDAYEQYF.

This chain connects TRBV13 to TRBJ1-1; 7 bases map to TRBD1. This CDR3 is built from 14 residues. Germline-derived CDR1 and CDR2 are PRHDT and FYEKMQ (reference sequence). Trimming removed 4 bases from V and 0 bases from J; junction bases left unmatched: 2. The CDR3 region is CASSSQGMNTEAFF. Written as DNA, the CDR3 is TGTGCCAGCAGCTCACAGGGGATGAACACTGAAGCTTTCTTT.

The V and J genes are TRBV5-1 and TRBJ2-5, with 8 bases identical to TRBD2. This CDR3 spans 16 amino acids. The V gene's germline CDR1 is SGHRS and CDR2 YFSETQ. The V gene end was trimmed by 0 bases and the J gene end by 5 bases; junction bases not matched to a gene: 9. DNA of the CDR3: TGCGCCAGCAGCTTGGCTTTCGCGGGAGGCATGGAGACCCAGTACTTC. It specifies CASSLAFAGGMETQYF. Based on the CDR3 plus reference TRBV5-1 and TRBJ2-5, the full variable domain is KAGVTQTPRYLIKTRGQQVTLSCSPISGHRSVSWYQQTPGQGLQFLFEYFSETQRNKGNFPGRFSGRQFSNSRSEMNVSTLELGDSALYLCASSLAFAGGMETQYFGPGTRLLVL.

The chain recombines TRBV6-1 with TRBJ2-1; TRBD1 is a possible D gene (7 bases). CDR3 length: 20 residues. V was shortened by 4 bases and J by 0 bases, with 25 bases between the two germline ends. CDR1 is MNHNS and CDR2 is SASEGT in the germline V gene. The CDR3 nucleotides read TGTGCCAGCAGTGGGCCCCCCAGGGGGACTTTTTTTGACTCCTACAATGAGCAGTTCTTC. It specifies CASSGPPRGTFFDSYNEQFF.